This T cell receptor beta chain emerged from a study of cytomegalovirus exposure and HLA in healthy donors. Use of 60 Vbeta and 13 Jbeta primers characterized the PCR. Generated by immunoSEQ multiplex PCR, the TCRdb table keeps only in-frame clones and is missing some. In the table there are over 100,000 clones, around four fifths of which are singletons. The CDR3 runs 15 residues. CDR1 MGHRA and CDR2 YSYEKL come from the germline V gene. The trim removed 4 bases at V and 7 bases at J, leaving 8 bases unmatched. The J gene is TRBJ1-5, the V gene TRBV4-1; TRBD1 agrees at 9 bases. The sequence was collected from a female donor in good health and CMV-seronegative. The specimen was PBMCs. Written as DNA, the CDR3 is TGCGCCAGCAGCCTACAGGGGGCGGATCAGCAGCCCCAGCATTTT. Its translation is CASSLQGADQQPQHF.